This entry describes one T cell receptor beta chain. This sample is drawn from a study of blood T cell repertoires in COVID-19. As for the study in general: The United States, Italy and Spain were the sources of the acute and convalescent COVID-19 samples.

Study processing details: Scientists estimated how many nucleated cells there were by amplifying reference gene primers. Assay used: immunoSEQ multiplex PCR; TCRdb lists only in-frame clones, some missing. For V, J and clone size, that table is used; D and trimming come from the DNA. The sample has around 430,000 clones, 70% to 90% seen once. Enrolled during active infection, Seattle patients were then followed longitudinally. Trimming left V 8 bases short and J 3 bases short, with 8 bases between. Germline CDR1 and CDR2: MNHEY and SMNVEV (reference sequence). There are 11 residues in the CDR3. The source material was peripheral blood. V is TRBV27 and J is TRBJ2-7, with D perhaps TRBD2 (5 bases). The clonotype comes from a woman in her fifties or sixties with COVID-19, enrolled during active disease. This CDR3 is CASGSLYEQYF. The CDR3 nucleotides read TGTGCCAGCGGGAGTCTCTACGAGCAGTACTTC.